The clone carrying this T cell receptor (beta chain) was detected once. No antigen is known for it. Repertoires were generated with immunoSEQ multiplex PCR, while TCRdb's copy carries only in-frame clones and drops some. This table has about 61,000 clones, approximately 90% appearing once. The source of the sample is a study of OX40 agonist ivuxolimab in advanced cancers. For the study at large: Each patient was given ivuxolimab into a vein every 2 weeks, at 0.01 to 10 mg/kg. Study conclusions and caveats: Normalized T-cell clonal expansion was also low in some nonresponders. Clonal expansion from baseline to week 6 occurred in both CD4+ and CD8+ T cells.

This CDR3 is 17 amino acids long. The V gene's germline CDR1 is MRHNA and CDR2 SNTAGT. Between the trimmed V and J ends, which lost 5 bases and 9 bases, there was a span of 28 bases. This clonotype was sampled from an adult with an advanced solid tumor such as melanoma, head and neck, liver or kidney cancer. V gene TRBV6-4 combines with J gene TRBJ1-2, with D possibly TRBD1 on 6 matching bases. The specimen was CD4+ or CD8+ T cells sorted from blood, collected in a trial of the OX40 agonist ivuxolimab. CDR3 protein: CASSLRQVPPPGDRYTF. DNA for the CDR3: TGTGCCAGCAGTCTGAGACAGGTTCCTCCCCCGGGCGATCGCTACACCTTC.